This TCR beta chain was captured in a study of blood T cell repertoires in COVID-19. Across the whole study: The samples span acute and convalescent COVID-19 from the United States, Italy and Spain.

In the original processing: Reference gene primers were amplified, and this amplification served to estimate nucleated cell counts. The method was immunoSEQ multiplex PCR; TCRdb's version includes in-frame clones alone and lacks a portion of them. That table gives V, J and clone size, and the DNA gave D and trimming. This sample has hundreds of thousands of clones, with approximately 86% found just once. The trim removed 4 bases at V and 7 bases at J, leaving 13 bases unmatched. There are 17 residues in the CDR3. Germline V gives CDR1 LNHDA, CDR2 SQIVND (reference sequence). The specimen was peripheral blood. The clonotype was recovered from a man aged 35 to 55 with acute or convalescent COVID-19. This sequence joins TRBV19 and TRBJ2-2; 9 bases align to TRBD1. The CDR3 DNA reads TGTGCCAGTAGTAGGAGTTCTTGGACAGGGGCAGGCGGGGAGCTGTTTTTT. Its protein is CASSRSSWTGAGGELFF.